The present T cell receptor (beta chain) was sequenced within a study of T cell responses to AZD1222 COVID-19 vaccine. A remark on this clone: Antigen: not known.

The repertoire was sequenced with immunoSEQ multiplex PCR; TCRdb's copy has only in-frame clones and lacks some. This table has just under 150,000 clones, 89% appearing once. Study findings and constraints: The number of AZD1222 recipients seropositive at baseline was only 5 to 7. Donor demographics were predominantly white British with a female majority; clonal diversity may be underestimated. Vaccination with two AZD1222 doses was followed by a rise in Spike-specific TCR breadth and depth. Dominant CD4 TCR responses targeted spike regions 160-218 and 743-854.

Trimming took 0 bases from V and 7 from J, leaving 10 bases between them. There are 14 residues in the CDR3. CDR1 and CDR2 from the germline V gene are LNHNV and YYDKDF (reference sequence). The starting material was peripheral blood, obtained 28 days after the second AZD1222 dose. The chain employs TRBV15 and TRBJ2-1; D not resolved. This TCR derives from an adult who received the AZD1222 COVID-19 vaccine. CDR3 sequence (DNA): TGTGCCACCAGCAGAGATTTGGGTCCGAATGAGCAGTTCTTC. Residues: CATSRDLGPNEQFF.